The source of this T cell receptor beta chain is a study of shared clonotypes between healthy human individuals (dated by TCRdb to the early 2020s). At the level of the whole study: The cohort included a few men and a couple of women between 18 and 49 years of age. For each donor, three plates each were used for CD4 naive and CD4 memory, two plates were used for CD8 naive, and one plate was used for CD8 memory. To estimate repertoire size and how much clonotypes are shared between individuals, the study performed deep sequencing of blood TCR repertoires from about 5 healthy adults. Different laboratories and diverse techniques were used to prepare libraries and sequence TCR repertoires, to increase sequencing depth and limit assay-specific biases. Leukapheresis yielded between about 0.9 and 9.5 billion PBMCs per donor. The full study reports these points: When several donors were compared, the shared fraction of clonotypes was about 5.5% for naive CD4, about 4% for naive CD8, roughly 2.5% for memory CD4, and 0.35% to 0.4% for memory CD8. Larger estimated clonotype richness was generally found for naive subsets than for memory subsets. Only blood was sampled, and tissue TCR repertoires likely differ from those in blood. Rarefaction of sorted-subset datasets indicated incomplete sequencing despite the large sequencing depth. Higher generation probabilities were observed for clonotypes shared by all four sorted-subset donors than for non-shared clonotypes. Pairwise subsampling led to the expectation that sequencing depth would affect the degree of clonotype sharing among donors. Because the study included only a small number of donors, the genetic and exposure-history diversity represented was limited.

CDR1 and CDR2 are drawn from the germline V gene: MDHEN, SYDVKM. V loses 4 bases at its end and J loses 4 bases; junction bases beyond the gene matches: 8. From its cysteine to its phenylalanine, the CDR3 spans 16 amino acids. The CDR3 DNA has 48 bases and is translated from base 1. Using the deep immunoSEQ assay, TCR CDR3 regions were amplified from genomic DNA by multiplex PCR. For each cell subset, the extracted genomic DNA was distributed evenly across all wells of several immunoSEQ 96-well plates, and each plate served as one replicate. For sorted subsets, roughly 200 ng of genomic DNA, equivalent to around 30,000 T cell genomes, went into each replicate PCR. Purified libraries were measured with a Qubit 3.0 fluorometer, size-checked on a Bioanalyzer 2100, and measured again with the KAPA Library Quantification kit. Every immunoSEQ 96-well plate was sequenced on a separate single-read 150-cycle Illumina NextSeq 550 flow cell. The paper's data handling went like this. Because only junctional sequences without quality scores were contained in the immunoSEQ output, filtering matching that applied to full-length reads could not be performed. To assign V/J genes and CDR3, sequences were annotated using PyIR, a Python wrapper for IgBLAST v1.9, with IMGT germline references. Reads with weak V/J assignments (E-value above 1e-6), missing CDR3, stop codons, out-of-frame junctions, or ambiguous translated residues were removed. V3J clonotypes were defined by identical inferred V gene, J gene, and CDR3 amino acid sequence. The percentage overlap between two repertoires was calculated by dividing the number of shared unique clonotypes by the size of the smaller repertoire. Three approaches were used to assess repertoire richness: RTK rarefaction, the Chao1 estimator, and Recon v2.1 estimates of unobserved clonotypes. Generation probabilities were computed with OLGA for all TCRbeta clonotypes obtained by the gDNA method from several donors. Drawn from immuneACCESS, this table holds only the in-frame rearrangements with V and J called that TCRdb kept. Clones are partly lost; checked studies trace under half to an unresolved V gene and leave the rest unexplained. That table gives V, J and clone size, and the DNA gave D and trimming. Within this sample are hundreds of thousands of clones, with about 95% of them counted one time only. 0.095% to 0.14% of the sample rests with the top ten.

CD8 naive samples were CD45RO-negative cells positively selected for CCR7, giving a CD45RA+CCR7+ population that excluded TemRA cells. The donors were healthy, HIV-negative adults with no recently reported acute infections or vaccinations. Every donor was a Caucasian adult residing in Nashville, Tennessee, USA. Blood was obtained by leukapheresis, after which PBMCs were separated by Ficoll-Histopaque density gradient centrifugation and cryopreserved in liquid nitrogen vapor phase. Analytical flow cytometry was used to check the purity and quantity of each magnetically sorted T cell population. From each sorted fraction, genomic DNA was isolated and quantified by UV absorbance on a Nanodrop 2000c. Worth noting for this clone: This clone's antigen is unknown. Per-base quality was not reported, and no clone a single base away is much larger than it.

The TCR comes from a woman aged 25 to 39 in good health. The sequence links TRBV28 to TRBJ2-1; TRBD2 fits 9 bases in the junction. The material sequenced was naive CD8+ T cells sorted from blood. The cell subset or site label of this sample denotes: CD45RA+CCR7+. CDR3 sequence: CASSYRHSGSYNEQFF. The DNA sequence is TGTGCCAGCAGTTACAGGCATAGCGGGAGTTACAATGAGCAGTTCTTC. The CDR3 plus the reference TRBV28 and TRBJ2-1 genes for the other parts give the full variable domain: DVKVTQSSRYLVKRTGEKVFLECVQDMDHENMFWYRQDPGLGLRLIYFSYDVKMKEKGDIPEGYSVSREKKERFSLILESASTNQTSMYLCASSYRHSGSYNEQFFGPGTRLTVL.